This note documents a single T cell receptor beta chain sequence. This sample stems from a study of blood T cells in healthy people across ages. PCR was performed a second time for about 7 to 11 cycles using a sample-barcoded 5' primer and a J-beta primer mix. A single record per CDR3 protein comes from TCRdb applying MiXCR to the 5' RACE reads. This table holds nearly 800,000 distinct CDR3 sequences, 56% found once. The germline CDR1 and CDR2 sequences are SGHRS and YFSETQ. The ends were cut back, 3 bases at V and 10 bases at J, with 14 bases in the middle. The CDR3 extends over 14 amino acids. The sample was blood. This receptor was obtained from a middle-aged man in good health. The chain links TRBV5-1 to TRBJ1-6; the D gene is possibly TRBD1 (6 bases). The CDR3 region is CASSSGVGGSPLHF. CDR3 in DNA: TGCGCCAGCAGCTCCGGGGTGGGGGGCTCACCCCTCCACTTT.